This TCR beta chain was sequenced in a study of cytomegalovirus exposure and HLA in healthy donors. Germline V gives CDR1 SGHAT, CDR2 FQNNGV. CDR3 length: 14 amino acids. Deletions cut 4 bases from V and 5 bases from J, with 15 bases between. The PCR was carried out with 60 Vbeta primers and 13 Jbeta primers. This table comes from immunoSEQ multiplex PCR, and its TCRdb copy is limited to in-frame clones, with some not included. The sample has under 300,000 clones, about 93% seen once. The sequenced material came from PBMCs. The chain employs TRBV11-2 and TRBJ2-7; maybe TRBD1 (6 bases). This sequence originates from a girl aged 2-10 years in good health and CMV-seronegative. The CDR3 here is CASSSPQGWHEQYF. CDR3 in DNA: TGTGCCAGCAGCTCCCCTCAGGGGTGGCACGAGCAGTACTTC.